The present T cell receptor beta chain was sequenced within a study of T cell repertoires in cytomegalovirus infection. Study information: TCR beta signatures that were public indicated CMV infection and matching HLA type.

Regarding the study as a whole: Public TCR beta family frequency separated CMV-and-HLA carriers, including in an independent cohort.

Via MiXCR, TCRdb re-called the reads, giving one row per CDR3 protein. The profile shows a few hundred thousand distinct CDR3 sequences, approximately 40% of them singletons. Concerning this clonotype itself: Antigen specificity is unknown.

From germline, CDR1 is SEHNR and CDR2 FQNEAQ (reference sequence). Trimming left V 2 bases short and J 7 bases short, with 11 bases between. CDR3 length: 14 amino acids. This sequence was found in a human donor in good health (CMV status not recorded). Some clones in this sample may be carry-over from other donors' samples. The chain couples TRBV7-9 to TRBJ2-2; perhaps D is TRBD1 or TRBD2 (5 bases each). The sample consisted of cultured PBMCs, taken from culture after CMV antigen stimulation. Here the CDR3 DNA reads TGTGCCAGCAGCTTACTGGGACGGCTCGGGGAGCTGTTTTTT. Its protein is CASSLLGRLGELFF.